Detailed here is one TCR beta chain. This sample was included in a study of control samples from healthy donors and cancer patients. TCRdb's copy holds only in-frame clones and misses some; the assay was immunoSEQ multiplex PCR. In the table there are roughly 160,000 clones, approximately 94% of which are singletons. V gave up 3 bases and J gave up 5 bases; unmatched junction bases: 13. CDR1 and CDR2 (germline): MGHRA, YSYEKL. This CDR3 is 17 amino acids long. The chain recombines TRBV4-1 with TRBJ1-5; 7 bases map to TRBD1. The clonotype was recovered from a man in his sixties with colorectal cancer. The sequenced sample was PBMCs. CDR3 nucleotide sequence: TGCGCCAGCAGCCAGGCCGGACAGGACTACTCTGATCAGCCCCAGCATTTT. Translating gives CASSQAGQDYSDQPQHF.